Reported below is one T cell receptor beta chain. The CDR3 has 14 residues. V lost 1 base, J lost 4 bases, and 10 bases lay in between. CDR1 MGHDK and CDR2 SYGVNS come from the germline V gene. The record originates from a study of control samples from healthy donors and cancer patients. Profiling relied on immunoSEQ multiplex PCR, and the TCRdb table lists in-frame clones only, not all of them. The sample has approximately 140,000 clones; about 85% are singletons. The specimen sequenced was blood. This TCR derives from a woman aged 25 to 39 in good health. This rearrangement joins TRBV25-1 to TRBJ1-2; unclear D gene. CDR3 in DNA: TGTGCCAGCAGTGAATTGGGCAGTTCCTATGGCTACACCTTC. This translates into CASSELGSSYGYTF.